A single sample is the source of the 28 T cell receptor beta chains below, sequenced in a study of T cell changes during pregnancy in multiple sclerosis. Using immunoSEQ multiplex PCR, the repertoire was profiled, and TCRdb retains in-frame clones only, with some absent. The sample lists approximately 40,000 clones; about 89% were seen once. The sample here was CD8+ T cells from peripheral blood mononuclear cells, taken in the third trimester of pregnancy. All receptors derive from a female donor with multiple sclerosis, enrolled in a pregnancy study.

In this sample, this clone turned up a few times. This chain uses TRBV6-1 with TRBJ1-2; 8 nucleotides line up with TRBD1. Germline lookup yields CDR1 MNHNS and CDR2 SASEGT. The junction had 6 bases not matched to a gene; V was cut back by 2 bases and J by 4 bases. The CDR3 extends over 15 amino acids. In DNA form, the CDR3 reads TGTGCCAGCAGTGAAAAGCGGGACAGGACCTATGGCTACACCTTC. Amino acids: CASSEKRDRTYGYTF.

The chain uses TRBV6-5 and TRBJ2-5; a weak D match, TRBD2 (7 bases). From germline, CDR1 is MNHEY and CDR2 SVGAGI. The V and J ends lost 0 bases and 5 bases respectively, with 13 bases between them. The CDR3 is 15 residues long. CDR3 in DNA: TGTGCCAGCAGTTACTCGGGGGGGGGCTTGGAGACCCAGTACTTC. It specifies CASSYSGGGLETQYF.

The gene calls are TRBV10-2 and TRBJ1-5; a weak D match, TRBD1 (5 bases). The CDR3 spans 16 residues. Germline loops: CDR1 WSHSY, CDR2 SAAADI. Trimming removed 4 bases from V and 6 bases from J, with 19 bases in between. This CDR3 is CASSGSDPRRGQPQHF. CDR3 coding DNA: TGCGCCAGCAGTGGGAGCGATCCCCGAAGGGGTCAGCCCCAGCATTTT.

The J gene is TRBJ2-7, the V gene TRBV7-8, with D possibly TRBD1 on 6 matching bases. This CDR3 spans 13 amino acids. Per germline, CDR1 SGHVS and CDR2 FQNEAQ. Between the trimmed V and J ends, which lost 5 bases and 3 bases, there was a span of 11 bases. Here the CDR3 DNA reads TGTGCCAGCAGCCCCCGGACAGTCTACGAGCAGTACTTC. Protein product: CASSPRTVYEQYF. The full variable domain, with the rest looked up from reference TRBV7-8 and TRBJ2-7, is GAGVSQSPRYKVAKRGQDVALRCDPISGHVSLFWYQQALGQGPEFLTYFQNEAQLDKSGLPSDRFFAERPEGSVSTLKIQRTQQEDSAVYLCASSPRTVYEQYFGPGTRLTVT.

The chain joins TRBV29-1 to TRBJ2-1; D is unresolved. V shed 4 bases and J shed 6 bases, with 4 bases lying between them. The CDR3 is made up of 10 amino acids. Germline-derived CDR1 and CDR2 are SQVTM and ANQGSEA. CDR3 loop: CSVVGNEQFF. In nucleotides, the CDR3 is TGCAGCGTTGTCGGCAATGAGCAGTTCTTC.

The sample holds one count of this clone. The chain joins TRBV9 to TRBJ1-6, with no clear D. Germline-derived CDR1 and CDR2 are SGDLS and YYNGEE. The CDR3 covers 14 residues. Trimming took off 3 bases at V and 7 bases at J, with 11 bases between the two ends. CDR3 residues: CASSGLQSNSPLHF. The DNA for the CDR3 is TGTGCCAGCAGCGGACTGCAGTCGAATTCACCCCTCCACTTT.

This clone was recorded once. This sequence joins TRBV10-1 and TRBJ2-7; 7 nucleotides match TRBD2. The J segment lost 0 bases and the V segment lost 6 bases, leaving 8 bases of the junction unmatched. CDR1 WNHNN and CDR2 SYGVQD come from the germline V gene (reference sequence). The CDR3 is 15 amino acids. The CDR3 region is CASSVSGDGSYEQYF. CDR3 coding DNA: TGCGCCAGCAGCGTGAGCGGGGACGGCTCCTACGAGCAGTACTTC.

The chain links TRBV6-5 to TRBJ2-5; TRBD1 aligns across 8 bases. J gave up 2 bases and V 2 bases, and 7 bases lay outside the gene matches. Germline V gene sequence: CDR1 MNHEY, CDR2 SVGAGI. This CDR3 comprises 16 residues. CDR3 in amino acids: CASSYTVGQGQETQYF. The CDR3 bases are TGTGCCAGCAGTTACACCGTAGGACAGGGACAAGAGACCCAGTACTTC.

This clone was found once. The CDR3: CASTVLGQHTEAFF. The CDR3 nucleotides read TGTGCCAGCACGGTCCTGGGGCAGCATACTGAAGCTTTCTTT. This rearrangement joins TRBV9 to TRBJ1-1, with D tentatively TRBD1 (5 bases). The V gene lost 6 bases and the J gene lost 5 bases, with 17 bases spanning the gap. The length of the CDR3 is 14 residues. The germline gives CDR1 SGDLS, CDR2 YYNGEE.

This chain joins TRBV6-4 and TRBJ2-7; TRBD1 matches 9 bases. V lost 6 bases, J lost 3 bases, and 6 bases stayed unmatched. Germline-derived CDR1 and CDR2 are MRHNA and SNTAGT. CDR3 length: 14 amino acids. The CDR3 reads CASSLTGGHYEQYF. The CDR3 DNA reads as TGTGCCAGCAGCCTGACAGGGGGGCACTACGAGCAGTACTTC.

V is TRBV14 and J is TRBJ2-5; D not resolved. The CDR3 spans 13 residues. Germline V gives CDR1 SGHDN, CDR2 FVKESK. V gave up 0 bases and J gave up 7 bases, with 9 bases separating them. The CDR3 DNA is TGTGCCAGCAGCCAAGATAGCCTCGGGACCCAGTACTTC. This sequence encodes CASSQDSLGTQYF.

The V call is TRBV7-9, the J call TRBJ2-7, with 9 nucleotides matching TRBD2. J lost 2 bases, V lost 2 bases, and 13 bases had no gene match. This CDR3 has 18 residues. Germline loops: CDR1 SEHNR, CDR2 FQNEAQ (reference sequence). The CDR3 coding sequence is TGTGCCAGCAGCTTATCAGAGACTAGCGGTTACAAAACCTACGAGCAGTACTTC. As protein: CASSLSETSGYKTYEQYF.

The gene calls are TRBV19 and TRBJ1-4, with 9 bases matching TRBD1. Per the germline V gene, CDR1 is LNHDA and CDR2 is SQIVND (reference sequence). This CDR3 has 17 residues. Trimming cost V 4 bases and J 0 bases; bases outside gene matches: 6. Here the CDR3 DNA reads TGTGCCAGTAGTACGAAGGGACAGGGCGCAACTAATGAAAAACTGTTTTTT. It specifies CASSTKGQGATNEKLFF.

In this sample, this clone turned up once. The chain links TRBV27 to TRBJ2-2; D is ambiguous. This CDR3 comprises 14 residues. V was trimmed by 4 bases and J by 2 bases, leaving 8 bases between them. CDR1 is MNHEY, CDR2 SMNVEV, per germline (reference sequence). CDR3 residues: CASSYYYNTGELFF. CDR3 DNA: TGTGCCAGCAGTTATTACTACAACACCGGGGAGCTGTTTTTT.

The chain recombines TRBV6-7 with TRBJ2-1, with 7 bases matching TRBD2. TRBV6-7 is annotated as an ORF whose role is uncertain. The CDR3 consists of 14 residues. J gave up 5 bases and V 7 bases, and 8 bases lay outside the gene matches. For the CDR3, the DNA is TGTGCCAGCACCCGAAGCGGGGTGAACAATGAGCAGTTCTTC. This sequence encodes CASTRSGVNNEQFF.

The rearrangement uses TRBV5-4 and TRBJ1-1; D gene unclear. Deletions cut 0 bases from V and 11 bases from J, with 17 bases between. There are 14 residues in the CDR3. CDR1 SGHNT and CDR2 YYREEE come from the germline V gene (reference sequence). CDR3 sequence reads: CASSLAIEGQKAFF. Here the CDR3 DNA reads TGTGCCAGCAGCTTGGCGATTGAGGGCCAGAAGGCTTTCTTT.

The chain carries TRBV6-6 and TRBJ2-3; D is perhaps TRBD2 (6 bases). Germline values: CDR1 MNHNY, CDR2 SVGAGI (reference sequence). The CDR3 has 11 residues. V dropped 7 bases and J dropped 15 bases, with 17 bases sitting between them. Here the CDR3 reads CASNGLTDTYF. The DNA for the CDR3 is TGTGCCAGCAATGGACTAACGGATACATATTTT.

The V and J genes are TRBV30 and TRBJ1-1; TRBD1 matches at 10 bases. Germline assignment: CDR1 GTSNPN and CDR2 SVGIG (reference sequence). The CDR3 runs to 13 residues. V was pared by 5 bases and J by 8 bases, with 8 bases of the junction left unmatched. In DNA form, the CDR3 reads TGTGCCTGGGCCCGGACAGGGGGATCAGAAGCTTTCTTT. The encoded protein is CAWARTGGSEAFF.

This clone has more than one count but fewer than ten. The CDR3: CASSLGQGNIQYF. For the CDR3, the DNA is TGTGCCAGCAGCCTCGGACAGGGAAACATTCAGTACTTC. The chain links TRBV5-5 to TRBJ2-4; 8 nucleotides agree with TRBD1. The CDR3 runs 13 residues. V shed 4 bases, J shed 6 bases, and the junction held 3 bases outside the gene matches. The germline CDR1 and CDR2 sequences are SGHKS and YYEKEE (reference sequence).

The J gene is TRBJ2-6, the V gene TRBV19; 7 bases line up with TRBD1. With 5 bases clipped from V and 2 bases from J, the junction kept 12 bases outside the gene matches. The CDR3 consists of 18 residues. The germline V gene has CDR1 LNHDA and CDR2 SQIVND (reference sequence). The DNA of the CDR3 is TGTGCCAGTAGTTCGTTGACAGGGACCCTGGCTGGGGCCAACGTCCTGACTTTC. Translated, it gives CASSSLTGTLAGANVLTF.

The V and J genes are TRBV2 and TRBJ2-5; TRBD2 agrees at 8 bases. V lost 1 base, J lost 3 bases, and 10 bases stayed unmatched. This CDR3 contains 17 residues. Germline V gene data show CDR1 as SNHLY and CDR2 as FYNNEI. For the CDR3, the DNA is TGTGCCAGCAGTGAAGACAATGGACTAGCCGTCAAAGAGACCCAGTACTTC. This translates into CASSEDNGLAVKETQYF.

This chain uses TRBV6-6 with TRBJ1-2, with D possibly TRBD1 on 5 matching bases. Trimming took off 7 bases at V and 6 bases at J, with 15 bases between the two ends. The CDR3 spans 13 residues. CDR1 and CDR2 (germline): MNHNY, SVGAGI (reference sequence). This CDR3 reads CASTSKGLDGYTF. CDR3 in DNA: TGTGCCAGCACATCGAAGGGGCTGGATGGCTACACCTTC.

The chain employs TRBV7-2 and TRBJ1-1; a weak D match, TRBD1 (6 bases). Germline CDR1 reads SGHTA; CDR2 reads FQGNSA. V was trimmed by 1 base and J by 7 bases, leaving 22 bases between them. This CDR3 has 17 residues. CDR3 sequence reads: CASSLVRAGRDIFEAFF. The DNA for the CDR3 is TGTGCCAGCAGCTTAGTTAGGGCGGGCCGGGACATCTTTGAAGCTTTCTTT.

This clone was found once. The chain is built from TRBV5-6 and TRBJ2-7; D possibly corresponds to TRBD1 (6 bases). Per germline, CDR1 SGHDT and CDR2 YYEEEE. This CDR3 spans 13 amino acids. Trimming took off 6 bases at V and 4 bases at J, with 14 bases between the two ends. The CDR3 here is CASKTTGSYEQYF. The CDR3 nucleotides are TGTGCCAGCAAAACGACAGGCAGTTACGAGCAGTACTTC.

V usage is TRBV30 and J usage is TRBJ2-2, with a possible D match to TRBD2 (5 bases). V dropped 4 bases and J dropped 0 bases, with 12 bases sitting between them. Germline V CDR1 and CDR2: GTSNPN, SVGIG (reference sequence). CDR3 length: 15 amino acids. The CDR3 sequence: CAWNEGPTNTGELFF. The CDR3 nucleotides are TGTGCCTGGAATGAGGGCCCCACGAACACCGGGGAGCTGTTTTTT.

The V gene is TRBV7-8, the J gene TRBJ2-5; 9 nucleotides agree with TRBD1. Germline loops: CDR1 SGHVS, CDR2 FQNEAQ. The V and J ends lost 2 bases and 7 bases, in that order; junction bases with no gene match: 8. The CDR3 is 15 residues long. DNA of the CDR3: TGTGCCAGCAGCTTAAACAGGGGGCCCTCAGGGACCCAGTACTTC. Translating gives CASSLNRGPSGTQYF.

The V and J genes are TRBV4-2 and TRBJ1-4; possibly TRBD1 for D (5 bases). The CDR3 covers 15 residues. The germline V gene has CDR1 LGHNA and CDR2 YNFKEQ. V was trimmed by 0 bases and J by 2 bases, leaving 7 bases between them. The CDR3 sequence: CASSQDGGTNEKLFF. The CDR3 DNA is TGTGCCAGCAGCCAAGACGGGGGGACTAATGAAAAACTGTTTTTT.

The CDR3 region has the DNA TGTGCCATACGGGCCGAGACAGACTCCACAGATACGCAGTATTTT. This encodes CAIRAETDSTDTQYF. The V gene is TRBV2, the J gene TRBJ2-3, with D tentatively TRBD1 (5 bases). This CDR3 has 15 amino acids. Germline CDR1 is SNHLY and CDR2 is FYNNEI. V was cut by 10 bases and J by 2 bases, with 19 bases left in between. The entire variable domain, with the rest obtained from reference TRBV2 and TRBJ2-3, is as follows: EPEVTQTPSHQVTQMGQEVILRCVPISNHLYFYWYRQILGQKVEFLVSFYNNEISEKSEIFDDQFSVERPDGSNFTLKIRSTKLEDSAMYFCAIRAETDSTDTQYFGPGTRLTVL.